The clone carrying this TCR beta chain appeared a few times. Its specificity is unknown. TCRdb ran MiXCR on the reads and lists one entry per CDR3 protein. This table holds roughly 920,000 distinct CDR3 sequences, around 31% found once. This specimen comes from a study of T cell repertoires in cytomegalovirus infection. Looking at the study overall: HLA-B-restricted CMV epitopes that are well studied were used alongside recently identified HLA-C-restricted ones. Signatures in public TCR beta sequences pointed to both CMV infection and matching HLA type.

This CDR3 is 15 amino acids long. Trimming shortened V by 1 base and J by 7 bases, and 13 bases separated the two germline ends. Germline-derived CDR1 and CDR2 are LGHNA and YSLEER. Whole-study findings and limits: Summed public TCR beta family frequency identified CMV carriers bearing the relevant HLA. Ex vivo, HLA-C-restricted CMV-specific TCR beta clonotypes prevailed over the rest of the response.

The sequence came from a human donor in good health (CMV status not recorded). Some clones in this sample may be carry-over from other donors' samples. This sequence joins TRBV4-3 and TRBJ2-2; D is ambiguous. The material was cultured CD8+ T cells from PBMCs, obtained from culture after CMV antigen stimulation. This CDR3 is CASSQAPLMGGELFF. CDR3 coding DNA: TGCGCCAGCAGCCAAGCCCCCCTTATGGGCGGGGAGCTGTTTTTT.